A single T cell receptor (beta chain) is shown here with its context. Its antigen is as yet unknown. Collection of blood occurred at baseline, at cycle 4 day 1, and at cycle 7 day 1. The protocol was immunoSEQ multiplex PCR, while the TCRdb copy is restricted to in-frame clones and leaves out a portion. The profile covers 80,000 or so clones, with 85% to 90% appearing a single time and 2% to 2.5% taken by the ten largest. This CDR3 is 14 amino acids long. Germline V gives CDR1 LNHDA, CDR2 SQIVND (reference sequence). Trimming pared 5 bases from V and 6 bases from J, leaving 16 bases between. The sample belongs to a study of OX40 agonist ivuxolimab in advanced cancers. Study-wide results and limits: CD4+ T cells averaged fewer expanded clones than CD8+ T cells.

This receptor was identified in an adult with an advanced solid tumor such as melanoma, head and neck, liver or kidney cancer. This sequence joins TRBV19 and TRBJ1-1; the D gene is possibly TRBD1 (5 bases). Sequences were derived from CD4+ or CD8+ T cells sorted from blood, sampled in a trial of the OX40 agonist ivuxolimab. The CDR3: CASSAQSTVAEAFF. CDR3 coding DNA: TGTGCCAGTAGTGCCCAATCGACAGTCGCTGAAGCTTTCTTT.